This TCR beta chain was captured by sequencing in a study of T cell repertoires in cytomegalovirus infection. About the study: Both CMV infection and a matching HLA type were indicated by public TCR beta signatures.

TCRdb independently ran MiXCR on the reads; one entry per CDR3 protein. The sample includes about 310,000 distinct CDR3 sequences, about a sixth of them seen just once. The study's findings and limits: Cumulated frequencies of public TCR beta families served to identify carriers of CMV plus the relevant HLA. It was HLA-C-restricted CMV-specific TCR beta clonotypes that dominated the response ex vivo.

This clonotype was counted between two and nine times. What it binds is unknown. Material: PBMCs. This receptor was identified in a human donor in good health (CMV status not recorded). Some clones in this sample may be carry-over from other donors' samples.

In DNA, the CDR3 is TGTGCCAGCAGTTCTAGGGAGAGCTACGAGCAGTACTTC. Translated, it gives CASSSRESYEQYF. This rearrangement joins TRBV2 to TRBJ2-7, with a possible D match to TRBD2 (5 bases). This CDR3 region has 13 residues. The V and J ends lost 5 bases and 3 bases respectively, with 11 bases between them. Germline-derived CDR1 and CDR2 are SNHLY and FYNNEI. The whole variable domain, filled in from reference TRBV2 and TRBJ2-7, reads EPEVTQTPSHQVTQMGQEVILRCVPISNHLYFYWYRQILGQKVEFLVSFYNNEISEKSEIFDDQFSVERPDGSNFTLKIRSTKLEDSAMYFCASSSRESYEQYFGPGTRLTVT.